The 12 T cell receptor beta chains in this list originate from one sample, sequenced in a study of regulatory T cells in long-lasting Graves disease. Arm-PCR of CDR3 regions and iRepertoire HTBI primers were used to build TCR beta libraries. A single record per CDR3 protein comes from TCRdb applying MiXCR to the multiplex PCR reads. The profile shows over 450,000 distinct CDR3 sequences, approximately 12% of them singletons. The time point: newly diagnosed GD, antithyroid drugs for less than 3 months. After RNA was extracted from PBMCs, the TCR library was made from it. In addition, the sample was reused for a study of T cells in Graves' hyperthyroidism and ophthalmopathy.

The starting material was peripheral blood mononuclear cells (PBMCs), obtained at new diagnosis, from a patient treated with antithyroid drugs. These receptors came from a woman between 25 and 40 years old with Graves disease.

The chain is built from TRBV11-3 and TRBJ2-3; 7 positions match TRBD1. V trimming: 5 bases; J trimming: 6 bases; junction bases outside the gene matches: 5. Germline V CDR1 and CDR2: SGHNT, YENEEA. The CDR3 sequence is 13 residues long. In DNA, the CDR3 is TGTGCCAGCAGCCGACTCAGGGGGGATACGCAGTATTTT. This sequence encodes CASSRLRGDTQYF.

This clonotype was seen ten or more times. The V gene is TRBV12-3 or TRBV12-4, the J gene TRBJ2-1, with 8 nucleotides matching TRBD2. The CDR3 is made up of 17 amino acids. Germline trimming cut 6 bases from V and 3 bases from J; bases unmatched to any gene: 13. CDR3 amino acids: CASSMGRLAGFYNEQFF. The CDR3 region has the DNA TGTGCCAGCAGCATGGGGAGGTTAGCGGGATTCTACAATGAGCAGTTCTTC.

This clonotype occurred many times. V usage is TRBV28 and J usage is TRBJ1-5; D ambiguous. V lost 5 bases to trimming and J lost 0 bases, with 14 bases between them. CDR1 MDHEN and CDR2 SYDVKM come from the germline V gene. This CDR3 is built from 16 residues. The CDR3 loop reads CASSTDGEGSNQPQHF. As DNA, the CDR3 is TGTGCCAGCAGTACGGACGGGGAGGGTAGCAATCAGCCCCAGCATTTT.

This clonotype was picked up many times. V is TRBV2 and J is TRBJ1-2; no definite D call. Per the germline V gene, CDR1 is SNHLY and CDR2 is FYNNEI. V gave up 2 bases and J gave up 4 bases, with 11 bases separating them. There are 14 residues in the CDR3. CDR3 region: CASSEREGSYGYTF. CDR3 DNA sequence: TGTGCCAGCAGTGAAAGGGAAGGATCCTATGGCTACACCTTC.

This clonotype was seen ten or more times. The chain links TRBV20-1 to TRBJ1-2; tentative D call: TRBD1 (5 bases). V was trimmed by 6 bases and J by 1 base, leaving 18 bases between them. This CDR3 has 15 amino acids. CDR1 and CDR2 (germline): DFQATT, SNEGSKA (reference sequence). DNA for the CDR3: TGCAGTGCCCCGGCGGAGCAGGGTGTTAACTATGGCTACACCTTC. It codes for CSAPAEQGVNYGYTF.

This clonotype was counted many times. This chain uses TRBV28 with TRBJ1-2, with TRBD1 matching 9 bases. The CDR3 runs to 13 residues. J lost 8 bases, V lost 6 bases, and 7 bases had no gene match. The germline V gene encodes CDR1 MDHEN and CDR2 SYDVKM. The CDR3: CASRPTGGGGYTF. DNA for the CDR3: TGTGCCAGCAGGCCGACAGGGGGTGGCGGCTACACCTTC.

J is TRBJ2-7 and V is TRBV20-1; 11 nucleotides agree with TRBD2. The germline CDR1 and CDR2 sequences are DFQATT and SNEGSKA (reference sequence). The trim removed 2 bases at V and 5 bases at J, leaving 8 bases unmatched. The CDR3 totals 15 residues. The CDR3 DNA sequence: TGCAGTGCTAGAAACCCCGGGACTAGCGGAGACGAGCAGTACTTC. Its protein is CSARNPGTSGDEQYF.

This clonotype appeared a few times. The V gene is TRBV27, the J gene TRBJ2-4, with TRBD2 as a possible D gene (5 bases). The germline CDR1 and CDR2 sequences are MNHEY and SMNVEV (reference sequence). With 2 bases removed from V and 8 bases from J, the gap between germline ends came to 13 bases. The CDR3 runs 14 residues. As DNA, the CDR3 is TGTGCCAGCAGTTTAGAGGGAGAGGAGGACATTCAGTACTTC. This gives the protein CASSLEGEEDIQYF.

This clonotype was counted at least ten times. The chain joins TRBV28 to TRBJ2-1; maybe TRBD1 (5 bases). V was shortened by 4 bases and J by 8 bases, with 18 bases between the two germline ends. The CDR3 is 15 amino acids. CDR1 is MDHEN and CDR2 is SYDVKM in the germline V gene. CDR3 in DNA: TGTGCCAGCAGTTCCTCAATCCAGGGCATTTATGAGCAGTTCTTC. Its translation: CASSSSIQGIYEQFF.

This chain connects TRBV2 to TRBJ2-3, with 11 bases identical to TRBD1. V shed 8 bases and J 6 bases; nucleotides not matched to a gene: 10. Germline V CDR1 and CDR2: SNHLY, FYNNEI. There are 15 residues in the CDR3. Here the CDR3 reads CASSVDRGHMDTQYF. The CDR3 DNA reads as TGTGCCAGCTCAGTGGACAGGGGGCACATGGATACGCAGTATTTT.

The genes are TRBV28 and TRBJ1-2, with D unresolved. This CDR3 contains 14 residues. V was cut by 5 bases and J by 7 bases, with 17 bases left in between. Germline CDR1 is MDHEN and CDR2 is SYDVKM. The CDR3 DNA sequence: TGTGCCAGCAGTCCTCCCAGGCGGTTCAGTGGCTACACCTTC. Its protein is CASSPPRRFSGYTF.

This clonotype was detected many times. The rearrangement links TRBV15 to TRBJ1-4, with TRBD1 matching 9 bases. CDR3 size: 15 residues. The junction had 4 bases not matched to a gene; V was cut back by 2 bases and J by 6 bases. From germline, CDR1 is LNHNV and CDR2 YYDKDF (reference sequence). The CDR3 region is CATSRWDREDEKLFF. Here the CDR3 DNA reads TGTGCCACCAGCAGATGGGACAGGGAGGATGAAAAACTGTTTTTT.